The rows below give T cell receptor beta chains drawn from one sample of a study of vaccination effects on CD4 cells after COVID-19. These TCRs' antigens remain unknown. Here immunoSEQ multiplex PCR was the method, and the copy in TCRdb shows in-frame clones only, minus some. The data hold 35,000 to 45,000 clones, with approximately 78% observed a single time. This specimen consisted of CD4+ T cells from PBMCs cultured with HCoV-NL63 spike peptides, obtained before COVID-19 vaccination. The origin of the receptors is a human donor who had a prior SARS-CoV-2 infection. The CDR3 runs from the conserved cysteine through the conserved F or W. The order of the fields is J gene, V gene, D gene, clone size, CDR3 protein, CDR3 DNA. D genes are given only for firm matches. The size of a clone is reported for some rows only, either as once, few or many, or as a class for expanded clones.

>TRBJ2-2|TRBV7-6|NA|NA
CASSVDGELFF
TGTGCCAGCAGCGTGGACGGGGAGCTGTTTTTT
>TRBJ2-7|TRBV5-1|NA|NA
CASSLGLADPYEQYF
TGCGCCAGCAGCTTGGGGTTAGCCGACCCCTACGAGCAGTACTTC
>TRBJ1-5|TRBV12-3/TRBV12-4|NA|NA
CASSGGGRPQHF
TGTGCCAGCAGTGGGGGGGGAAGGCCCCAGCATTTT
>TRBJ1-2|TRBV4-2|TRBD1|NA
CASSADFRDRGGYTF
TGTGCCAGCAGCGCGGACTTCCGGGACAGGGGTGGCTACACCTTC
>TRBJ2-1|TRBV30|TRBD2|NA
CAWSRITGTSGRNEQFF
TGTGCCTGGAGCCGTATTACCGGGACTAGCGGGAGGAATGAGCAGTTCTTC
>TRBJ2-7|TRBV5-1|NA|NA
CASSFWAGSEGYEQYF
TGCGCCAGCAGCTTTTGGGCAGGGTCTGAGGGCTACGAGCAGTACTTC
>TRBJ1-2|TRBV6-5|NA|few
CASCSWDRLRGGYTF
TGTGCCAGCTGTTCCTGGGACCGCCTAAGGGGCGGCTACACCTTC
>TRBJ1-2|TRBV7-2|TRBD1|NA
CASSLPLSTGQGWKGYTF
TGTGCCAGCAGCTTACCTCTCTCTACCGGACAGGGGTGGAAAGGCTACACCTTC
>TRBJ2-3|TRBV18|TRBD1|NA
CASSQTGPDTQYF
TGTGCCAGCTCCCAGACAGGGCCTGATACGCAGTATTTT
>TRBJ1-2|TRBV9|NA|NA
CASSPRPDRNYGYTF
TGTGCCAGCAGCCCCCGCCCGGACAGAAACTATGGCTACACCTTC
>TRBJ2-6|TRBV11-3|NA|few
CASSFPEGSGANVLTF
TGTGCCAGCAGCTTCCCAGAGGGCTCTGGGGCCAACGTCCTGACTTTC